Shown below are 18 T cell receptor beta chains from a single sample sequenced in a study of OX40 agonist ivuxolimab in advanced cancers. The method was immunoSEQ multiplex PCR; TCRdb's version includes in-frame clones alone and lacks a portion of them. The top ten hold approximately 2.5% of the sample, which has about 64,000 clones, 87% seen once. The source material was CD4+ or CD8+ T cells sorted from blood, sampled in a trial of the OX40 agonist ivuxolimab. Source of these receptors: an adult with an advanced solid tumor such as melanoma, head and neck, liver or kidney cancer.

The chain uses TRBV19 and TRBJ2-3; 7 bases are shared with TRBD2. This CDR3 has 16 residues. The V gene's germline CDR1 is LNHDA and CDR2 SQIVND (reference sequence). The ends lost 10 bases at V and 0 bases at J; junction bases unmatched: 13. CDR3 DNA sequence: TGTGCCACCCAGTCCCCCCTAGCGGAAAGCACAGATACGCAGTATTTT. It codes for CATQSPLAESTDTQYF.

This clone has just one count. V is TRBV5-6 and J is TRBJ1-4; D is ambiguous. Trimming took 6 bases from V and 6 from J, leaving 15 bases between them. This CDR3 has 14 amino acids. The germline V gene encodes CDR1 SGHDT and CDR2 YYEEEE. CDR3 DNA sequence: TGTGCCAGCAAGGTCTGGGCTAGCGATGAAAAACTGTTTTTT. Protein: CASKVWASDEKLFF.

The CDR3 DNA reads TGTGCCAGCAGTTTCCTGAGAAACACCATATATTTT. This translates into CASSFLRNTIYF. This chain connects TRBV28 to TRBJ1-3; D gene unclear. This CDR3 has 12 amino acids. V was clipped by 3 bases and J by 5 bases, with 5 bases between them. CDR1 is MDHEN and CDR2 is SYDVKM in the germline V gene. Filled out from reference TRBV28 and TRBJ1-3, the complete variable domain reads DVKVTQSSRYLVKRTGEKVFLECVQDMDHENMFWYRQDPGLGLRLIYFSYDVKMKEKGDIPEGYSVSREKKERFSLILESASTNQTSMYLCASSFLRNTIYFGEGSWLTVV.

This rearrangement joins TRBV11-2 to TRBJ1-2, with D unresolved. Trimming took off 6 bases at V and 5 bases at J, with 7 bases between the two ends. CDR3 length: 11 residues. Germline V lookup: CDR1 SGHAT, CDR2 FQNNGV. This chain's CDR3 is CASSQSYGYTF. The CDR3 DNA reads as TGTGCCAGCAGTCAAAGTTATGGCTACACCTTC.

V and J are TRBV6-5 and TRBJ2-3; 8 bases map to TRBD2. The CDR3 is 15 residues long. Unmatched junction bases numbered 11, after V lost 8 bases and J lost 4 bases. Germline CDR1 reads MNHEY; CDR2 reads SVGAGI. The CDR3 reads CASASGTRRADTQYF. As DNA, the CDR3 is TGTGCCAGCGCTTCCGGGACTAGAAGGGCAGATACGCAGTATTTT.

CDR3 sequence: CASSPGRTEHTYEQYF. CDR3 nucleotides: TGTGCCAGCAGCCCCGGGAGGACAGAGCATACCTACGAGCAGTACTTC. The rearrangement links TRBV7-6 to TRBJ2-7; D possibly corresponds to TRBD2 (7 bases). CDR1 is SGHVS and CDR2 is FNYEAQ in the germline V gene. The CDR3 runs to 16 residues. V was shortened by 5 bases and J by 2 bases, with 19 bases between the two germline ends.

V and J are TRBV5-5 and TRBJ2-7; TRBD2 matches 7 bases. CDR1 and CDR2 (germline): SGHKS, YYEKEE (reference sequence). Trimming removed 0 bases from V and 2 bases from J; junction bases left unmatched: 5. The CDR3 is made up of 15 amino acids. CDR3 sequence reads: CASSLEGGTAYEQYF. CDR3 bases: TGTGCCAGCAGCTTGGAGGGAGGGACGGCCTACGAGCAGTACTTC.

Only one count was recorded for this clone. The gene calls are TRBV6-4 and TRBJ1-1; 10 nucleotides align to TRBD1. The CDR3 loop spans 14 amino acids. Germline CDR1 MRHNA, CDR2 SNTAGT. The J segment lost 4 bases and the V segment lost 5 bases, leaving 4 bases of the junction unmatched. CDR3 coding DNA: TGTGCCAGCAGTTTGGACAGGGGGAGCACTGAAGCTTTCTTT. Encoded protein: CASSLDRGSTEAFF.

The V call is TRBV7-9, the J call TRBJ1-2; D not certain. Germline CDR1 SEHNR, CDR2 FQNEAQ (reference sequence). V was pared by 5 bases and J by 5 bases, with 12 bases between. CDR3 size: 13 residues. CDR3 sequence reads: CASSPGSPYGYTF. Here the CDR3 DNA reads TGTGCCAGCAGCCCCGGCTCCCCGTATGGCTACACCTTC. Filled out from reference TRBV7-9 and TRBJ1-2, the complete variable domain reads DTGVSQNPRHKITKRGQNVTFRCDPISEHNRLYWYRQTLGQGPEFLTYFQNEAQLEKSRLLSDRFSAERPKGSFSTLEIQRTEQGDSAMYLCASSPGSPYGYTFGSGTRLTVV.

This chain's CDR3 is CASNPGLAGRNTGELFF. Here the CDR3 DNA reads TGTGCCAGTAACCCGGGACTAGCGGGCAGGAACACCGGGGAGCTGTTTTTT. This rearrangement joins TRBV19 to TRBJ2-2; 12 positions agree with TRBD2. The junction had 7 bases not matched to a gene; V was cut back by 7 bases and J by 1 base. CDR3 size: 17 residues. CDR1 LNHDA and CDR2 SQIVND come from the germline V gene (reference sequence).

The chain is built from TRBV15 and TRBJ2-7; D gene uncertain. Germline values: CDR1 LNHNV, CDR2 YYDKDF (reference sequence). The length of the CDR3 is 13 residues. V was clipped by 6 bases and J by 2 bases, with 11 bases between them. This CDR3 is CATSLGRAYEQYF. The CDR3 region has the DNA TGTGCCACCAGTTTAGGGCGAGCCTACGAGCAGTACTTC.

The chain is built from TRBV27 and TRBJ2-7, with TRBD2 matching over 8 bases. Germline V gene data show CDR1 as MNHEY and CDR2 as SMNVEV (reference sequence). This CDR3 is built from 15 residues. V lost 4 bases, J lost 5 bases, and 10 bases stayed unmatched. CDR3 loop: CASSSPGGSYDEQYF. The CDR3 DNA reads TGTGCCAGCAGTTCCCCGGGGGGGAGCTATGACGAGCAGTACTTC.

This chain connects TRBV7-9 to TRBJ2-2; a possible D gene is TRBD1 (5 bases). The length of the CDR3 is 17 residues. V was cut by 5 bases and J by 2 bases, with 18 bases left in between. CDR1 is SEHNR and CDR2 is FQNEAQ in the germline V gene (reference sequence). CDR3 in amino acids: CASSAGQQVHNTGELFF. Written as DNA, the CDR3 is TGTGCCAGCAGCGCCGGCCAACAGGTCCACAACACCGGGGAGCTGTTTTTT. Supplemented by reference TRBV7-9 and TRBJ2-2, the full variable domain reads DTGVSQNPRHKITKRGQNVTFRCDPISEHNRLYWYRQTLGQGPEFLTYFQNEAQLEKSRLLSDRFSAERPKGSFSTLEIQRTEQGDSAMYLCASSAGQQVHNTGELFFGEGSRLTVL.

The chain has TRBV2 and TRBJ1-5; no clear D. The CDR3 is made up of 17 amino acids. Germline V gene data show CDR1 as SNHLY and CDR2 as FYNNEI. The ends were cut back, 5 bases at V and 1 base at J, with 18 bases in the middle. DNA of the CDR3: TGTGCCAGCAGTTTTTCTGGCACGAAGAGGAGCAATCAGCCCCAGCATTTT. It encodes CASSFSGTKRSNQPQHF.

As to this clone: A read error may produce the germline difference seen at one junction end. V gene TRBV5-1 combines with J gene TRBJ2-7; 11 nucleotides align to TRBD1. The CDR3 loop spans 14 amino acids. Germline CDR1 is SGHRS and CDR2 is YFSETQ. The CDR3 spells CASNLGQGAYEQYF. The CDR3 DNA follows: TGCGCCAGCAACTTGGGACAGGGGGCCTACGAGCAGTACTTC.

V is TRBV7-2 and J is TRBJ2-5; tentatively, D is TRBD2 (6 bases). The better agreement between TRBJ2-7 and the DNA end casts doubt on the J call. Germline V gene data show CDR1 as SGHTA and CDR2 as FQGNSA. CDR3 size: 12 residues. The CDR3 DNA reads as TGTGCCAGCAGCATTAGCGGCTACGAGCAGTACTTC. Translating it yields CASSISGYEQYF.

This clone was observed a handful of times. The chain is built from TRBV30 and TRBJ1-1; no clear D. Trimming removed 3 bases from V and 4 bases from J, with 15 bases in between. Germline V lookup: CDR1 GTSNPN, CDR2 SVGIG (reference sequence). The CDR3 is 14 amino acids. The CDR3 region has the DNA TGTGCCTGGAGATCCGTCGGGGTGTTCACTGAAGCTTTCTTT. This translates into CAWRSVGVFTEAFF.

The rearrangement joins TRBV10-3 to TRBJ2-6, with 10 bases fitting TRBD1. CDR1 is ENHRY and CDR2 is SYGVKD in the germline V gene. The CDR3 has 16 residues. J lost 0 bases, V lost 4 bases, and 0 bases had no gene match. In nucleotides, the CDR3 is TGTGCCATCAGTGGGACAGGGGGCTCTGGGGCCAACGTCCTGACTTTC. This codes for CAISGTGGSGANVLTF.